What follows describes a single T cell receptor (beta chain). Other DNA sequences of this sample code for an identical CDR3. Expressed TCRB transcripts were sequenced because the entire RNA isolate underwent reverse transcription. This table comes from immunoSEQ multiplex PCR, and its TCRdb copy is limited to in-frame clones, with some not included. The sample lists some 270,000 clones; approximately 8% were seen once. This entry is derived from a study of beta chain features in type 1 diabetes. Germline-derived CDR1 and CDR2 are SGHVS and FQNEAQ. This CDR3 spans 15 amino acids. The V segment lost 3 bases and the J segment 4 bases; nucleotides outside the gene matches: 8.

The sequencing sample was made of central memory CD4+ T cells from blood. The receptor was isolated from a woman under 30 in good health. The chain joins TRBV7-8 to TRBJ2-5; TRBD1 agrees at 7 bases. The DNA of the CDR3 is TGTGCCAGCAGCTTTAACAGGGGTCGTTCAGAGACCCAGTACTTC. This sequence encodes CASSFNRGRSETQYF.